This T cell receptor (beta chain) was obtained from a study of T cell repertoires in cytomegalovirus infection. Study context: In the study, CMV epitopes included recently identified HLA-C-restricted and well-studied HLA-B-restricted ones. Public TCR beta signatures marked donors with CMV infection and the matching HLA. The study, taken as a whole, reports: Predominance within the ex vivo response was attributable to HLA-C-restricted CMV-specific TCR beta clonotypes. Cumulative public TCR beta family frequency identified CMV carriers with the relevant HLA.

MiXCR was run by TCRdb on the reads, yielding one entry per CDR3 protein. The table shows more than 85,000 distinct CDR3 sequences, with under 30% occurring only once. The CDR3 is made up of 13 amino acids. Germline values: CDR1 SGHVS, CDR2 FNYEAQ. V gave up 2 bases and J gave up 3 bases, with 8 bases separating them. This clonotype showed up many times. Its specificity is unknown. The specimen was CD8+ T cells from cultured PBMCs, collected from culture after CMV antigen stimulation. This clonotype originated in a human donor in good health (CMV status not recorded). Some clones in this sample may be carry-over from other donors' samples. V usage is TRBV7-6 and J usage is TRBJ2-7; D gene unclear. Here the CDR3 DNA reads TGTGCCAGCAGCTTATCCTCCAGCTACGAGCAGTACTTC. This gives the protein CASSLSSSYEQYF.